What follows are 25 T cell receptor beta chains derived from one specimen sequenced in a study of blood T cells in healthy people across ages. Combining a sample-barcoded 5' primer with a J-beta primer mix, a second PCR ran for roughly 7 to 12 cycles. TCRdb ran MiXCR on the 5' RACE reads and lists one entry per CDR3 protein. The sample has more than 750,000 distinct CDR3 sequences, 25% to 35% seen once; the top ten hold 10% to 13%. These same data were also listed under a study on T cells of mothers and their children.

Source material: blood. The origin of the receptors is a woman in her thirties or forties in good health.

With respect to this clonotype: This may stem from a read error, because a much larger clone lies one nucleotide away. The rearrangement joins TRBV7-2 to TRBJ2-7; D is unclear. The ends were cut back, 1 base at V and 5 bases at J, with 6 bases in the middle. The length of the CDR3 is 12 residues. Germline CDR1 SGHTA, CDR2 FQGNSA. The CDR3 DNA follows: TGTGCCAGCAGCTTAGTAAGTCACGAGCAGTACTTC. Translated: CASSLVSHEQYF.

The V gene is TRBV6-4, the J gene TRBJ2-1, with 10 bases fitting TRBD2. The V and J ends lost 3 bases and 8 bases, in that order; junction bases with no gene match: 7. In germline, CDR1 is MRHNA, CDR2 SNTAGT. CDR3 length: 15 amino acids. CDR3: CASSEMSGGADEQFF. As DNA, the CDR3 is TGTGCCAGCAGTGAAATGAGCGGGGGGGCCGATGAGCAGTTCTTC.

This clonotype came up many times. This sequence joins TRBV28 and TRBJ2-4; D not certain. The last part of the DNA fits TRBJ2-7 better; the J call may be wrong. CDR3 length: 12 residues. The germline gives CDR1 MDHEN, CDR2 SYDVKM. CDR3 sequence: CASSLAIAEQYF. As DNA, the CDR3 is TGTGCCAGCAGTTTAGCGATCGCCGAGCAGTACTTC.

This sequence joins TRBV20-1 and TRBJ1-2; D ambiguous. The CDR3 totals 12 residues. Germline assignment: CDR1 DFQATT and CDR2 SNEGSKA (reference sequence). V lost 6 bases, J lost 8 bases, and 16 bases lay in between. The CDR3 DNA follows: TGCAGTGCCGCCGGGCCGATAGAGGGCTACACCTTC. Translating gives CSAAGPIEGYTF.

This clonotype came up a few times. The V gene is TRBV2, the J gene TRBJ2-5, with TRBD2 identical over 9 bases. This CDR3 has 15 amino acids. CDR1 and CDR2 (germline): SNHLY, FYNNEI. Trimming removed 8 bases from V and 3 bases from J; junction bases left unmatched: 10. This chain's CDR3 is CASHLGGLAKETQYF. CDR3 sequence (DNA): TGTGCCAGCCACCTCGGGGGACTAGCAAAAGAGACCCAGTACTTC. The full variable domain, with the rest looked up from reference TRBV2 and TRBJ2-5, is EPEVTQTPSHQVTQMGQEVILRCVPISNHLYFYWYRQILGQKVEFLVSFYNNEISEKSEIFDDQFSVERPDGSNFTLKIRSTKLEDSAMYFCASHLGGLAKETQYFGPGTRLLVL.

This chain connects TRBV9 to TRBJ2-1; no clear D gene. This CDR3 region has 13 residues. The germline V and J ends were trimmed by 5 bases and 8 bases, with 14 bases remaining between them. Germline assignment: CDR1 SGDLS and CDR2 YYNGEE. The CDR3 spells CASSPSLSHEQFF. CDR3 in DNA: TGTGCCAGCAGTCCTTCACTATCCCATGAGCAGTTCTTC.

Concerning this clonotype: One end of the junction is discordant with germline, which a read error may explain. V is TRBV28 and J is TRBJ1-2; 9 bases fit TRBD1. The CDR3 is 14 residues long. CDR1 MDHEN and CDR2 SYDVKM come from the germline V gene. The CDR3 sequence is CAGSFRDRAGGYTF. DNA of the CDR3: TGTGCCGGCAGTTTCCGGGACAGGGCTGGAGGCTACACCTTC.

The chain is built from TRBV20-1 and TRBJ1-2, with 9 bases that match TRBD1. Germline V gene data show CDR1 as DFQATT and CDR2 as SNEGSKA (reference sequence). The CDR3 runs to 14 residues. V trimming: 6 bases; J trimming: 7 bases; junction bases outside the gene matches: 12. The DNA of the CDR3 is TGCAGTGCGACATCAGGGACAGGGCACTCTGGCTACACCTTC. This gives the protein CSATSGTGHSGYTF.

In regard to this clonotype: Possible read error: a much larger clone is one base away. The V call is TRBV5-5, the J call TRBJ2-7, with D perhaps matching TRBD1 (6 bases). The J call could be wrong; TRBJ2-5 is a better fit for the DNA end. The CDR3 extends over 16 amino acids. Germline V gene data show CDR1 as SGHKS and CDR2 as YYEKEE (reference sequence). The CDR3 loop is CASNFELVVGAETQYF. CDR3 sequence (DNA): TGTGCCAGCAACTTCGAACTAGTCGTGGGGGCGGAGACCCAGTACTTC.

Note on this clonotype: A much larger clone differs from this one at a single base, so this may be a read error. The V and J genes are TRBV4-3 and TRBJ2-7; possible D gene TRBD1, 5 bases. The V and J ends lost 4 bases and 7 bases respectively, with 26 bases between them. Germline V lookup: CDR1 LGHNA, CDR2 YSLEER. The CDR3 has 17 residues. This CDR3 reads CASSPTWGRVGRNEQYF. The CDR3 bases are TGCGCCAGCAGCCCAACGTGGGGCAGGGTAGGTAGAAATGAGCAGTACTTC.

The chain links TRBV20-1 to TRBJ1-5; 8 nucleotides align to TRBD1. Germline V gene sequence: CDR1 DFQATT, CDR2 SNEGSKA (reference sequence). The J segment lost 4 bases and the V segment lost 4 bases, leaving 9 bases of the junction unmatched. The CDR3 has 15 residues. The CDR3 DNA follows: TGCAGTGCTACAAGGGGGGACAGGAGAAATCAGCCCCAGCATTTT. Translation: CSATRGDRRNQPQHF.

This clonotype was detected many times. The chain links TRBV24-1 to TRBJ2-1, with 7 bases lining up with TRBD2. Germline V CDR1 and CDR2: KGHDR, SFDVKD. There are 14 residues in the CDR3. V was clipped by 7 bases and J by 0 bases; unmatched bases: 2. The CDR3 region has the DNA TGTGCCACCAGCCCGGGGGGCTCCTACAATGAGCAGTTCTTC. Protein: CATSPGGSYNEQFF.

This chain joins TRBV7-3 and TRBJ2-3; D gene unclear. Germline V gene sequence: CDR1 SGHTA, CDR2 FQGTGA. V lost 5 bases and J lost 1, with 10 bases in between. CDR3 length: 14 residues. The CDR3 here is CASSPFAGTDTQYF. In DNA, the CDR3 is TGTGCCAGCAGCCCCTTTGCGGGCACAGATACGCAGTATTTT. The complete variable domain, with remaining parts taken from reference TRBV7-3 and TRBJ2-3, reads GAGVSQTPSNKVTEKGKYVELRCDPISGHTALYWYRQSLGQGPEFLIYFQGTGAADDSGLPNDRFFAVRPEGSVSTLKIQRTERGDSAVYLCASSPFAGTDTQYFGPGTRLTVL.

DNA of the CDR3: TGCAGTGCTAGAGCGGACAGGGGGCGCGGCTACACCTTC. Its protein product is CSARADRGRGYTF. The genes are TRBV20-1 and TRBJ1-2; 11 bases align to TRBD1. This CDR3 region has 13 residues. Germline values: CDR1 DFQATT, CDR2 SNEGSKA (reference sequence). The V segment lost 1 base and the J segment 8 bases; nucleotides outside the gene matches: 3.

This clonotype was seen at least ten times. V usage is TRBV4-3 and J usage is TRBJ2-3, with TRBD2 matching 8 bases. CDR3 size: 14 residues. Losses at the gene ends were 10 bases for V and 5 bases for J; bases not matched to a gene: 11. Germline assignment: CDR1 LGHNA and CDR2 YSLEER. The CDR3 DNA reads as TGCGCCACCTCCCCCGGGGGGGCGGGAGATACGCAGTATTTT. Residues: CATSPGGAGDTQYF.

The rearrangement links TRBV7-8 to TRBJ2-3; 11 bases are shared with TRBD1. Germline loops: CDR1 SGHVS, CDR2 FQNEAQ. There are 16 residues in the CDR3. The junction had 8 bases not matched to a gene; V was cut back by 5 bases and J by 4 bases. The CDR3 protein is CASSPLDRGLPDTQYF. DNA of the CDR3: TGTGCCAGCAGCCCGCTGGACAGGGGGCTGCCAGATACGCAGTATTTT. Full variable domain (rest looked up from reference TRBV7-8 and TRBJ2-3): GAGVSQSPRYKVAKRGQDVALRCDPISGHVSLFWYQQALGQGPEFLTYFQNEAQLDKSGLPSDRFFAERPEGSVSTLKIQRTQQEDSAVYLCASSPLDRGLPDTQYFGPGTRLTVL.

In this sample, this clonotype turned up a few times. This sequence joins TRBV20-1 and TRBJ2-1, with 8 bases lining up with TRBD1. The V and J ends lost 8 bases and 7 bases, in that order; junction bases with no gene match: 7. CDR1 is DFQATT and CDR2 is SNEGSKA in the germline V gene (reference sequence). The CDR3 is 12 amino acids. CDR3 sequence: CSPTTGVNEQFF. CDR3 coding DNA: TGCAGTCCGACGACAGGGGTGAATGAGCAGTTCTTC.

This rearrangement joins TRBV12-3 or TRBV12-4 to TRBJ2-1, with 11 bases identical to TRBD2. This CDR3 is 16 amino acids long. V lost 3 bases and J lost 6; bases outside the gene matches: 7. CDR3 amino acids: CASSLSSGGARNEQFF. The CDR3 DNA sequence: TGTGCCAGCAGTTTGAGTAGCGGGGGGGCTCGCAATGAGCAGTTCTTC.

In its sample, this clonotype was seen a few times. The junction departs from germline at one end; a sequencing error may be responsible. The chain uses TRBV7-9 and TRBJ2-1; D assignment may be TRBD1 or TRBD2 (5 bases each). CDR1 and CDR2 (germline): SEHNR, FQNEAQ (reference sequence). CDR3 length equals 14 residues. The DNA for the CDR3 is TGTGCCGGCAGCTCCACTCGGGGCGGCAATGAGCAGTTCTTC. This translates into CAGSSTRGGNEQFF.

This clonotype came up a few times. The gene calls are TRBV5-1 and TRBJ1-6; possibly TRBD1 for D (6 bases). V lost 7 bases to trimming and J lost 13 bases, with 15 bases between them. Germline CDR1 and CDR2: SGHRS and YFSETQ. The CDR3 spans 12 residues. This CDR3 reads CASSSGGGPLHF. DNA for the CDR3: TGCGCCAGCTCCAGCGGGGGCGGGCCCCTCCACTTT.

This clonotype was detected a few times. An end of the junction differs from the germline gene, which may be a read error. This chain links TRBV5-1 with TRBJ1-1, with D unresolved. The CDR3 covers 14 residues. Germline V CDR1 and CDR2: SGHRS, YFSETQ. For the CDR3, the DNA is TGCGCCAGCAGCCCGAATCCTTTGAATACTGAAGCTTTCTTT. As protein: CASSPNPLNTEAFF.

A note on this clonotype: A much larger clone is a single base away; this may be a read error. This chain connects TRBV5-1 to TRBJ1-5; TRBD1 might be the D (6 bases). Germline loops: CDR1 SGHRS, CDR2 YFSETQ. V lost 4 bases, J lost 5 bases, and 16 bases lay in between. There are 15 residues in the CDR3. The CDR3 reads CASSPGRGGHQPQHF. In DNA form, the CDR3 reads TGCGCCAGCAGCCCCGGACGGGGGGGGCATCAGCCCCAGCATTTT.

The chain links TRBV12-3 or TRBV12-4 to TRBJ1-2; D not resolved. V was trimmed by 10 bases and J by 2 bases, leaving 8 bases between them. This CDR3 is built from 11 residues. As DNA, the CDR3 is TGTGCCACCAGCAGAAACTATGGCTACACCTTC. Amino acids: CATSRNYGYTF.

This clonotype was seen many times. The J gene is TRBJ2-1, the V gene TRBV20-1, with TRBD1 matching over 11 bases. This CDR3 has 19 amino acids. CDR1 DFQATT and CDR2 SNEGSKA come from the germline V gene (reference sequence). V was pared by 1 base and J by 6 bases, with 17 bases of the junction left unmatched. The CDR3 loop is CSARGYRDRGIRLVNEQFF. CDR3 nucleotides: TGCAGTGCTAGAGGATACCGGGACAGGGGGATAAGGTTGGTCAATGAGCAGTTCTTC.

The V call is TRBV12-3 or TRBV12-4, the J call TRBJ2-1; weak D call: TRBD1 (6 bases). The CDR3 is 13 residues long. V lost 5 bases and J lost 10, with 15 bases in between. CDR3 DNA: TGTGCCAGCAGTCTGACAGGCTTCAACGAGCAGTTCTTC. Its protein product is CASSLTGFNEQFF.